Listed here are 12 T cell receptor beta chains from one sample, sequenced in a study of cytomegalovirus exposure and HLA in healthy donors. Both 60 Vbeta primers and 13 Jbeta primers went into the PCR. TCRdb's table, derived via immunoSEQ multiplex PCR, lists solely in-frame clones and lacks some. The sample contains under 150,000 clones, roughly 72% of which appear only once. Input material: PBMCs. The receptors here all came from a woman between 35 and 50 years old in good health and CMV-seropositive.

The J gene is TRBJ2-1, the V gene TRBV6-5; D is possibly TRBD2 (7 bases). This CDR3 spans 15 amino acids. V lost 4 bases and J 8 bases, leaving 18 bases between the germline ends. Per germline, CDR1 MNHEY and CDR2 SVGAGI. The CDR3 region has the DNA TGTGCCAGCAGTTTCGGGGGGCAGTTTGTGGATGAGCAGTTCTTC. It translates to CASSFGGQFVDEQFF.

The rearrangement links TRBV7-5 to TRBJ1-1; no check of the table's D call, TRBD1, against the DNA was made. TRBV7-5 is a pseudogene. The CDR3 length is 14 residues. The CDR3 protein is CARSPQGGNTEAFF. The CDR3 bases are TGTGCCAGAAGCCCCCAAGGGGGGAACACTGAAGCTTTCTTT.

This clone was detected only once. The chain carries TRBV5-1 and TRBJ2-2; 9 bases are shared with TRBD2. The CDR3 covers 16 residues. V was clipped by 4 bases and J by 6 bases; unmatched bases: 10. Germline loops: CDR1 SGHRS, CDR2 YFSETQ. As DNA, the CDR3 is TGCGCCAGCAGCGACTCTAGCGGGGCTCGCTCCGGGGAGCTGTTTTTT. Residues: CASSDSSGARSGELFF.

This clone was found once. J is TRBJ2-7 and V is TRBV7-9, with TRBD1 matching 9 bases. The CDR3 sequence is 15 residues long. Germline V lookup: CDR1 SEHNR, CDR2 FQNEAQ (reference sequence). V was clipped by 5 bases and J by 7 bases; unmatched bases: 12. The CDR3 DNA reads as TGTGCCAGCAGCCAACAGGGGGCCATGGGACGGGAGCAGTACTTC. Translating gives CASSQQGAMGREQYF.

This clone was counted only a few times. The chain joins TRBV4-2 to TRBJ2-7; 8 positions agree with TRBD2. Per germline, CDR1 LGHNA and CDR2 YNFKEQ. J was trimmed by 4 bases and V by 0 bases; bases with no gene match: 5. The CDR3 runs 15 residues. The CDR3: CASSQDSGIWYEQYF. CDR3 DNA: TGTGCCAGCAGCCAAGATAGCGGGATTTGGTACGAGCAGTACTTC.

The CDR3 region has the DNA TGTGCCAGCAGTTCCCCCTCACGAGCCAACACTGAAGCTTTCTTT. Its translation is CASSSPSRANTEAFF. The rearrangement links TRBV6-5 to TRBJ1-1; D ambiguous. Germline V gives CDR1 MNHEY, CDR2 SVGAGI. This CDR3 has 15 amino acids. Trimming removed 4 bases from V and 2 bases from J, with 14 bases in between.

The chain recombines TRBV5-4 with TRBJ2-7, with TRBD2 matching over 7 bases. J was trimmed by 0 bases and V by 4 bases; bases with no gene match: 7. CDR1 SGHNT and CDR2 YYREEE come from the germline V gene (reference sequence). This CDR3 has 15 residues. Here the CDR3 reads CASSLSGISSYEQYF. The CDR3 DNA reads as TGTGCCAGCAGCCTGAGCGGGATCTCCTCCTACGAGCAGTACTTC. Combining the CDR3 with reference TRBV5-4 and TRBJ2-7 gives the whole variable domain ETGVTQSPTHLIKTRGQQVTLRCSSQSGHNTVSWYQQALGQGPQFIFQYYREEENGRGNFPPRFSGLQFPNYSSELNVNALELDDSALYLCASSLSGISSYEQYFGPGTRLTVT.

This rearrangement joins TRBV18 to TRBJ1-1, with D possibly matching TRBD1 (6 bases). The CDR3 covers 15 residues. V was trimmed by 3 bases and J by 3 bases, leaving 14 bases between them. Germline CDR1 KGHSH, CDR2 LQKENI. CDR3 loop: CASSPPGHGDTEAFF. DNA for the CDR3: TGTGCCAGCTCACCGCCGGGACATGGGGACACTGAAGCTTTCTTT.

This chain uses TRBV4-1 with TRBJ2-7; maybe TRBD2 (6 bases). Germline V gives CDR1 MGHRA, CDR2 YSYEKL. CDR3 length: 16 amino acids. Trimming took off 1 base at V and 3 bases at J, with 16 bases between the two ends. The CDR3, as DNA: TGCGCCAGCAGCCAAGGGGGGGTGGGCCCGCTCTACGAGCAGTACTTC. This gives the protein CASSQGGVGPLYEQYF.

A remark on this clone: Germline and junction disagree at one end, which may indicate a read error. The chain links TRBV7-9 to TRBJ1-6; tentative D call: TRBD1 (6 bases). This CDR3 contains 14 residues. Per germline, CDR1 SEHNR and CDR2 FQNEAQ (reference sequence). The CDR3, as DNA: TGTTCCAGCAGCTTACGACAGGCTAATTCACCCCTCCACTTT. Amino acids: CSSSLRQANSPLHF.

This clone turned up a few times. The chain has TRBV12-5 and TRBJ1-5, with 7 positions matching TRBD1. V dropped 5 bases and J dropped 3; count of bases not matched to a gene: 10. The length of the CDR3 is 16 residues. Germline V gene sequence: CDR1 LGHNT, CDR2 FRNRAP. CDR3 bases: TGTGCTAGTGGTGAGGGGGCAAAGGGTGTCAATCAGCCCCAGCATTTT. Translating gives CASGEGAKGVNQPQHF. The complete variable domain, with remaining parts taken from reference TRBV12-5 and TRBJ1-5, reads DARVTQTPRHKVTEMGQEVTMRCQPILGHNTVFWYRQTMMQGLELLAYFRNRAPLDDSGMPKDRFSAEMPDATLATLKIQPSEPRDSAVYFCASGEGAKGVNQPQHFGDGTRLSIL.

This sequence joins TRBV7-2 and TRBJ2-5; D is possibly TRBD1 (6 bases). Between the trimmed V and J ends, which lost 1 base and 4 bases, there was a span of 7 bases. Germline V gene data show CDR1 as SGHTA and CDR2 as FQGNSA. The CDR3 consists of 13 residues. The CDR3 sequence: CASSLEGGETQYF. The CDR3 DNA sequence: TGTGCCAGCAGCTTAGAAGGGGGAGAGACCCAGTACTTC.